The 28 T cell receptor beta chains reported below all come from one sample, sequenced in a study of T-cell reconstitution after alpha-beta-depleted transplantation in children. The TCRbeta library incorporated unique molecular identifiers. MiXCR, run by TCRdb on the PCR reads, gives a single entry per CDR3 protein. Of about 220,000 distinct CDR3 sequences detected, roughly 15% appear once; the ten largest clones hold 40% to 50%. The input for sequencing was PBMCs, mostly from graft donor cells, taken 360 days after TCRalphabeta/CD19-depleted stem cell transplant. These receptors all stem from a male patient between 2 and 10 years old who had a stem cell transplant for acute lymphoblastic leukemia, so the T cells may come from the graft donor.

This chain joins TRBV25-1 and TRBJ1-2; a possible D gene is TRBD1 (5 bases). The V and J ends lost 0 bases and 4 bases respectively, with 12 bases between them. The CDR3 runs 15 residues. The germline gives CDR1 MGHDK, CDR2 SYGVNS. The CDR3 nucleotides are TGTGCCAGCAGTGAATACACGGGGCAAAGCTATGGCTACACCTTC. Residues: CASSEYTGQSYGYTF.

There are a few counts of this clonotype. The V call is TRBV11-2, the J call TRBJ2-4; D possibly matches TRBD1 or TRBD2 (5 bases each). Trimming left V 6 bases short and J 6 bases short, with 12 bases between. The germline V gene has CDR1 SGHAT and CDR2 FQNNGV. This CDR3 has 13 amino acids. CDR3 amino acids: CASRHGAGNIQYF. CDR3 coding DNA: TGTGCCAGCAGACACGGGGCGGGAAACATTCAGTACTTC.

This clonotype was seen a few times. V usage is TRBV7-6 and J usage is TRBJ2-2; D gene uncertain. Germline loops: CDR1 SGHVS, CDR2 FNYEAQ. This CDR3 is built from 16 residues. Trimming left V 2 bases short and J 0 bases short, with 10 bases between. The chain's CDR3 is CASSLFGATNTGELFF. The CDR3 DNA follows: TGTGCCAGCAGCTTATTTGGAGCGACGAACACCGGGGAGCTGTTTTTT.

The V gene is TRBV10-3, the J gene TRBJ2-7; unclear D gene. The CDR3 contains 16 residues. Trimming took 3 bases from V and 2 from J, leaving 17 bases between them. Germline CDR1 reads ENHRY; CDR2 reads SYGVKD. CDR3 sequence reads: CAISDPPVRPAYEQYF. The CDR3 coding sequence is TGTGCCATCAGTGATCCCCCTGTGAGACCCGCCTACGAGCAGTACTTC.

The V gene is TRBV11-2, the J gene TRBJ2-5, with 8 bases lining up with TRBD2. V lost 4 bases to trimming and J lost 4 bases; unmatched junction nucleotides: 2. CDR3 size: 13 residues. Germline CDR1 reads SGHAT; CDR2 reads FQNNGV. The CDR3 nucleotides are TGTGCCAGCAGCTCCGGGGGGGGAGAGACCCAGTACTTC. This sequence encodes CASSSGGGETQYF.

This sequence joins TRBV14 and TRBJ2-1; D is perhaps TRBD2 (5 bases). The CDR3 is 12 residues long. CDR1 and CDR2 (germline): SGHDN, FVKESK. V was cut by 5 bases and J by 11 bases, with 13 bases left in between. As DNA, the CDR3 is TGTGCCAGCAGCTCGGACTGGATAAAGCAGTTCTTC. Protein product: CASSSDWIKQFF.

This clonotype was observed a few times. This sequence joins TRBV15 and TRBJ2-7; possibly TRBD1 for D (6 bases). V was trimmed by 0 bases and J by 1 base, leaving 13 bases between them. From germline, CDR1 is LNHNV and CDR2 YYDKDF (reference sequence). The CDR3 consists of 16 residues. The CDR3 coding sequence is TGTGCCACCAGCAGAGATACAGGGTTGTATTCCTACGAGCAGTACTTC. Translating it yields CATSRDTGLYSYEQYF.

This clonotype was found a few times. The chain couples TRBV18 to TRBJ2-4, with D hard to call. The V gene's germline CDR1 is KGHSH and CDR2 LQKENI. V was shortened by 3 bases and J by 6 bases, with 6 bases between the two germline ends. The CDR3 runs to 12 residues. The CDR3 here is CASSPVGNIQYF. The DNA for the CDR3 is TGTGCCAGCTCACCGGTGGGAAACATTCAGTACTTC.

A few counts support this clonotype. V usage is TRBV6-5 and J usage is TRBJ1-5, with D perhaps matching TRBD1 (5 bases). Trimming removed 2 bases at V and 4 bases at J, with 18 bases between. The V gene's germline CDR1 is MNHEY and CDR2 SVGAGI. The CDR3 has 17 residues. The CDR3 here is CASSYTYRLDRNQPQHF. As DNA, the CDR3 is TGTGCCAGCAGTTACACTTACAGGTTGGATAGAAATCAGCCCCAGCATTTT.

The chain links TRBV7-6 to TRBJ2-7; 7 bases map to TRBD2. The CDR3 consists of 16 residues. Trimming cost V 5 bases and J 0 bases; bases outside gene matches: 10. Germline CDR1 and CDR2: SGHVS and FNYEAQ. Here the CDR3 DNA reads TGTGCCAGCAGCGCCCGGGACTACCCGAGCTCCTACGAGCAGTACTTC. Translating gives CASSARDYPSSYEQYF.

A few counts support this clonotype. The J gene is TRBJ1-3, the V gene TRBV11-2, with 9 bases identical to TRBD1. V dropped 4 bases and J dropped 4; count of bases not matched to a gene: 8. Germline V gene sequence: CDR1 SGHAT, CDR2 FQNNGV. This CDR3 has 16 amino acids. Here the CDR3 reads CASSSTTGGIGNTIYF. The CDR3 coding sequence is TGTGCCAGCAGCTCCACTACAGGGGGCATAGGAAACACCATATATTTT.

The genes are TRBV18 and TRBJ2-3, with TRBD2 as a possible D gene (5 bases). There are 14 residues in the CDR3. Germline assignment: CDR1 KGHSH and CDR2 LQKENI. Trimming stripped 0 bases from V and 1 base from J, with 5 bases between. As DNA, the CDR3 is TGTGCCAGCTCACCACCCGGGGGCACAGATACGCAGTATTTT. Translating gives CASSPPGGTDTQYF.

The DNA for the CDR3 is TGCGCCAGCAGCCAAGTTCCGGGCCAAGAGACCCAGTACTTC. Protein: CASSQVPGQETQYF. V gene TRBV4-3 combines with J gene TRBJ2-5; D call uncertain. The CDR3 has 14 amino acids. CDR1 and CDR2 (germline): LGHNA, YSLEER. Trimming took 1 base from V and 1 from J, leaving 7 bases between them.

This clonotype showed up just a few times. This chain uses TRBV29-1 with TRBJ2-7; 8 bases fit TRBD1. CDR3 size: 17 residues. The V gene end was trimmed by 1 base and the J gene end by 7 bases; junction bases not matched to a gene: 18. Germline V CDR1 and CDR2: SQVTM, ANQGSEA. CDR3 sequence reads: CSVEGERQGRPRGEQYF. In DNA form, the CDR3 reads TGCAGCGTTGAAGGTGAAAGACAGGGGCGCCCCCGGGGGGAGCAGTACTTC.

CDR3 amino acids: CASSSSGANEQYF. The CDR3 DNA is TGTGCCAGCAGCTCCTCAGGGGCTAACGAGCAGTACTTC. The V and J genes are TRBV5-5 and TRBJ2-7; tentative D call: TRBD1 (6 bases). The germline gives CDR1 SGHKS, CDR2 YYEKEE (reference sequence). Trimming took off 3 bases at V and 5 bases at J, with 12 bases between the two ends. The CDR3 totals 13 residues.

This clonotype was found a few times. This chain links TRBV11-2 with TRBJ2-1; D is unclear. The CDR3 sequence is 15 residues long. Trimming removed 5 bases from V and 0 bases from J, with 11 bases in between. CDR1 and CDR2 from the germline V gene are SGHAT and FQNNGV. The CDR3: CASSIPPSSYNEQFF. CDR3 DNA: TGTGCCAGCAGCATCCCCCCTAGCTCCTACAATGAGCAGTTCTTC.

This clonotype was picked up a small number of times. The chain recombines TRBV2 with TRBJ2-7; the D gene is possibly TRBD2 (5 bases). Germline lookup yields CDR1 SNHLY and CDR2 FYNNEI. Trimming removed 6 bases at V and 5 bases at J, with 17 bases between. This CDR3 is 14 amino acids long. CDR3 sequence reads: CASRGSSGGDEQYF. CDR3 bases: TGTGCCAGCAGAGGGTCGTCAGGAGGAGACGAGCAGTACTTC.

This clonotype appeared a few times. The chain is built from TRBV4-3 and TRBJ1-2, with a possible D match to TRBD1 (5 bases). Per the germline V gene, CDR1 is LGHNA and CDR2 is YSLEER. CDR3 length: 17 residues. V was cut by 0 bases and J by 5 bases, with 19 bases left in between. The CDR3 is CASSQDTAGPPLYGYTF. CDR3 bases: TGCGCCAGCAGCCAAGATACGGCGGGGCCTCCTCTTTATGGCTACACCTTC.

The J gene is TRBJ2-7, the V gene TRBV27; D may be TRBD1 (6 bases). V was clipped by 1 base and J by 4 bases, with 14 bases between them. This CDR3 is built from 15 residues. Germline assignment: CDR1 MNHEY and CDR2 SMNVEV (reference sequence). The CDR3, as DNA: TGTGCCAGCAGTTTATTGGCCGGTACAGGGTACGAGCAGTACTTC. Translated, it gives CASSLLAGTGYEQYF.

The rearrangement links TRBV5-1 to TRBJ2-3; 7 bases line up with TRBD2. The CDR3 is 15 amino acids. After removal of 0 bases from V and 1 base from J, the junction contained 2 bases not matched to a gene. In germline, CDR1 is SGHRS, CDR2 YFSETQ. CDR3 protein: CASSLERGGTDTQYF. CDR3 coding DNA: TGCGCCAGCAGCTTGGAACGGGGGGGCACAGATACGCAGTATTTT. The whole variable domain, remainder taken from reference TRBV5-1 and TRBJ2-3, is KAGVTQTPRYLIKTRGQQVTLSCSPISGHRSVSWYQQTPGQGLQFLFEYFSETQRNKGNFPGRFSGRQFSNSRSEMNVSTLELGDSALYLCASSLERGGTDTQYFGPGTRLTVL.

The chain couples TRBV9 to TRBJ2-3; 13 nucleotides align to TRBD2. The CDR3 loop spans 18 amino acids. V gave up 3 bases and J gave up 5 bases; unmatched junction bases: 12. From germline, CDR1 is SGDLS and CDR2 YYNGEE. The chain's CDR3 is CASSARLAGGQGRDTQYF. CDR3 coding DNA: TGTGCCAGCAGCGCAAGACTAGCGGGGGGCCAGGGCCGAGATACGCAGTATTTT.

V is TRBV6-2 or TRBV6-3 and J is TRBJ1-1; D is possibly TRBD1 (5 bases). The CDR3 contains 14 residues. Per germline, CDR1 MNHEY and CDR2 SVGEGT. Trimming took 1 base from V and 3 from J, leaving 9 bases between them. The CDR3 region has the DNA TGTGCCAGCAGTTACTTGGGGCTGGACACTGAAGCTTTCTTT. It codes for CASSYLGLDTEAFF.

This rearrangement joins TRBV3-1 to TRBJ2-5; 10 positions match TRBD2. The germline V gene encodes CDR1 LGHDT and CDR2 YNNKEL (reference sequence). CDR3 length: 14 residues. With V trimmed by 4 bases and J by 4 bases, 3 bases remained unmatched. CDR3: CASSLGLARETQYF. The CDR3 DNA reads TGTGCCAGCAGCCTGGGACTAGCGCGAGAGACCCAGTACTTC.

The rearrangement links TRBV7-9 to TRBJ2-4; tentative D call: TRBD1 (6 bases). The germline CDR1 and CDR2 sequences are SEHNR and FQNEAQ (reference sequence). CDR3 size: 16 residues. Trimming stripped 3 bases from V and 2 bases from J, with 14 bases between. The chain's CDR3 is CASSFTGWTSKNIQYF. The CDR3 DNA reads TGTGCCAGCAGCTTCACAGGGTGGACGTCCAAAAACATTCAGTACTTC.

A few counts support this clonotype. J is TRBJ2-1 and V is TRBV7-9; unclear D gene. V lost 1 base and J lost 10, with 8 bases in between. Germline V gene sequence: CDR1 SEHNR, CDR2 FQNEAQ (reference sequence). The CDR3 has 12 residues. The CDR3 DNA follows: TGTGCCAGCAGCTTAGTTCTAGGAGAGCAGTTCTTC. Translated: CASSLVLGEQFF.

The chain joins TRBV28 to TRBJ2-7, with 7 bases fitting TRBD1. This CDR3 region has 12 residues. Trimming removed 9 bases from V and 2 bases from J; junction bases left unmatched: 4. The germline V gene encodes CDR1 MDHEN and CDR2 SYDVKM. CDR3 region: CASTGQTYEQYF. The CDR3 nucleotides read TGTGCCAGTACGGGACAGACCTACGAGCAGTACTTC.

The V call is TRBV5-4, the J call TRBJ2-1; TRBD2 agrees at 9 bases. Germline assignment: CDR1 SGHNT and CDR2 YYREEE (reference sequence). V was clipped by 0 bases and J by 4 bases; unmatched bases: 8. The CDR3 loop spans 17 amino acids. The CDR3 coding sequence is TGTGCCAGCAGCTTGGTGGTGCTAGCGGGGAATTACAATGAGCAGTTCTTC. It yields the protein CASSLVVLAGNYNEQFF.

This clonotype showed up just a few times. The V and J genes are TRBV12-3 or TRBV12-4 and TRBJ2-3; D assignment may be TRBD1 or TRBD2 (5 bases each). The CDR3 length is 15 residues. V was trimmed by 3 bases and J by 3 bases, leaving 13 bases between them. The CDR3 sequence: CASSFSGRGTDTQYF. In nucleotides, the CDR3 is TGTGCCAGCAGTTTCTCAGGGAGAGGGACAGATACGCAGTATTTT.